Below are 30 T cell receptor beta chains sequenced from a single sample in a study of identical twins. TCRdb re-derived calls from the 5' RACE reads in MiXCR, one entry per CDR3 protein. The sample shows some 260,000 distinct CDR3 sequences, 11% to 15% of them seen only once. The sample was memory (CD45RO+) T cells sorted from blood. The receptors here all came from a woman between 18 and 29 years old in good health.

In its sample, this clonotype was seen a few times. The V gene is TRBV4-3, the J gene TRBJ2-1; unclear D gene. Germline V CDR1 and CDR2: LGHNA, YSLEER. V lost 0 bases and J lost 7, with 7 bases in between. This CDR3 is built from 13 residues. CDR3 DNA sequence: TGCGCCAGCAGCCAAGAGGGCGGAAATGAGCAGTTCTTC. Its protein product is CASSQEGGNEQFF.

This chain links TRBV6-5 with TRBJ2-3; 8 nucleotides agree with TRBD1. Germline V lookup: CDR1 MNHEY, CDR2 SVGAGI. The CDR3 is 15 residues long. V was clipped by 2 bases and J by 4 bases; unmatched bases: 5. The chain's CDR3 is CASSYADRDPDTQYF. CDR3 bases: TGTGCCAGCAGTTACGCGGACAGGGATCCAGATACGCAGTATTTT.

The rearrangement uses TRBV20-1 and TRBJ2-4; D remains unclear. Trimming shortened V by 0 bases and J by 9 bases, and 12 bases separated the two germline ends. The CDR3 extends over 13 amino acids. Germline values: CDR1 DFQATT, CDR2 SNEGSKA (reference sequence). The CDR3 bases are TGCAGTGCTAGAGAGGTCCTAGGTTCCATTCAGTACTTC. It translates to CSAREVLGSIQYF.

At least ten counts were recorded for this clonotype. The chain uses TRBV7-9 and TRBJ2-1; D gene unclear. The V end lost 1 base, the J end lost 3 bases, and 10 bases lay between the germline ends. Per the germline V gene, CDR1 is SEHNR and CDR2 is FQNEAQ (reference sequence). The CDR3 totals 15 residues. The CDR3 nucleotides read TGTGCCAGCAGCTTAGGAGTAGCCCGCTACAATGAGCAGTTCTTC. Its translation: CASSLGVARYNEQFF.

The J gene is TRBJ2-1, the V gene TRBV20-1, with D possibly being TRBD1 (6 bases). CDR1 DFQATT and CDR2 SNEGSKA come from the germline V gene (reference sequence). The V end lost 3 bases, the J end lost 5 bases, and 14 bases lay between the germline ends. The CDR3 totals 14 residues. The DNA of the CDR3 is TGCAGTGCTAGTTTCCGGACAGTCAACAATGAGCAGTTCTTC. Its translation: CSASFRTVNNEQFF.

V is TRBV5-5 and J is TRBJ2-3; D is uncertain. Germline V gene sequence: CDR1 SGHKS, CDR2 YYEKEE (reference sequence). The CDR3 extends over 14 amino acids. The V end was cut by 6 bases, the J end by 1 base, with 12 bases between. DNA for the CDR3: TGTGCCAGCAACAATCTCGGAGGCACAGATACGCAGTATTTT. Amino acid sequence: CASNNLGGTDTQYF.

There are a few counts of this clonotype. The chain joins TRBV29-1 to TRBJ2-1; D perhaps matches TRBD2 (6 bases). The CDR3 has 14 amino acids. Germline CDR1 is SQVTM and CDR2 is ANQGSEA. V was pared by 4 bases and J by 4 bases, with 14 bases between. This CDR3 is CSVVRDLSYNEQFF. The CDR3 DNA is TGCAGCGTTGTGCGGGATTTAAGTTACAATGAGCAGTTCTTC.

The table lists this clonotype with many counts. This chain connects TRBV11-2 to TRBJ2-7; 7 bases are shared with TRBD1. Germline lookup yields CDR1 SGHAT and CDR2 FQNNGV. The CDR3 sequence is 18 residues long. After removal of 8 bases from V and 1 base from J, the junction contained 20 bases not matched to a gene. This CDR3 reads CASALNPPTGFGSYEQYF. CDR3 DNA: TGTGCCAGCGCCCTTAACCCTCCGACAGGGTTCGGGTCCTACGAGCAGTACTTC.

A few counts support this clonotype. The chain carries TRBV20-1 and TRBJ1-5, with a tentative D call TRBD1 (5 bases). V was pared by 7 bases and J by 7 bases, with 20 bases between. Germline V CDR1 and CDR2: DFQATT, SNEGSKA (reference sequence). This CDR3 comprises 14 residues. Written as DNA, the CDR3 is TGCAGTGGTCGAAGTGGGGGGAATAGGCAGCCCCAGCATTTT. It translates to CSGRSGGNRQPQHF.

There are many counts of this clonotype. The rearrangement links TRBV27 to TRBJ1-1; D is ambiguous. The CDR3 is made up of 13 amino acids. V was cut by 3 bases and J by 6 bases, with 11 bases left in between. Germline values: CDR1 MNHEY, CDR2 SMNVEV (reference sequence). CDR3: CASSFSGRPEAFF. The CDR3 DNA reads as TGTGCCAGCAGTTTTTCCGGGAGGCCTGAAGCTTTCTTT.

CDR3 region: CSARANTYEQYF. The DNA of the CDR3 is TGCAGTGCTAGAGCTAATACCTACGAGCAGTACTTC. This chain links TRBV20-1 with TRBJ2-7; D gene uncertain. The CDR3 is 12 residues long. V was pared by 1 base and J by 2 bases, with 6 bases between. The V gene's germline CDR1 is DFQATT and CDR2 SNEGSKA (reference sequence).

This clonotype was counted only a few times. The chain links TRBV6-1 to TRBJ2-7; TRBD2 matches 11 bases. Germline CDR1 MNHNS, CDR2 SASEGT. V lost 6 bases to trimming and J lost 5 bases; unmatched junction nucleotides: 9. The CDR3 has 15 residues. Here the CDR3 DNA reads TGTGCCAGCAGGATGGGACTAGCGGTGGTGGACGAGCAGTACTTC. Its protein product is CASRMGLAVVDEQYF.

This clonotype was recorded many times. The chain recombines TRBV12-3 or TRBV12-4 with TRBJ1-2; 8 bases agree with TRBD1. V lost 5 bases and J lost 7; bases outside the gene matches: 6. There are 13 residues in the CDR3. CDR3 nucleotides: TGTGCCAGCAGTACAGGGGGTTCGAGTGGCTACACCTTC. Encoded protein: CASSTGGSSGYTF.

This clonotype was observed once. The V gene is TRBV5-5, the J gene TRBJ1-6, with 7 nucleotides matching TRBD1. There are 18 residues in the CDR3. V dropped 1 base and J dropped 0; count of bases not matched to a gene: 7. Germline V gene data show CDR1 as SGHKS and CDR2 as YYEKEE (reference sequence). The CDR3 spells CASSLLGTASSYNSPLHF. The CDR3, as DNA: TGTGCCAGCAGCTTGTTGGGGACAGCGAGCTCCTATAATTCACCCCTCCACTTT.

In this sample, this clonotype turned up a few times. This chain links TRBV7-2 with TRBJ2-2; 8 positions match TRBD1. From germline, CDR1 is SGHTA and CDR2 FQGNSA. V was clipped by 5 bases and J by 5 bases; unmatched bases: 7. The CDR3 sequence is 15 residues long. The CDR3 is CASSLRDRSTGELFF. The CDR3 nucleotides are TGTGCCAGCAGCCTTCGGGACAGGAGTACCGGGGAGCTGTTTTTT.

CDR3 bases: TGCAGCGTTGACCGCAACCAAAACTATGGCTACACCTTC. Translated, it gives CSVDRNQNYGYTF. The chain joins TRBV29-1 to TRBJ1-2; no clear D. Germline V gene lookup returns CDR1 SQVTM and CDR2 ANQGSEA. V was cut by 3 bases and J by 2 bases, with 10 bases left in between. This CDR3 region has 13 residues.

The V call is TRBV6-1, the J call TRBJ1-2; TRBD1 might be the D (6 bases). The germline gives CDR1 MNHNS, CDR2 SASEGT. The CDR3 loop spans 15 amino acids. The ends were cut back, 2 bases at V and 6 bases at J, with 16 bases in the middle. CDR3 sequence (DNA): TGTGCCAGCAGTGAACTGGGACAAGGACAGAATGGCTACACCTTC. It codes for CASSELGQGQNGYTF.

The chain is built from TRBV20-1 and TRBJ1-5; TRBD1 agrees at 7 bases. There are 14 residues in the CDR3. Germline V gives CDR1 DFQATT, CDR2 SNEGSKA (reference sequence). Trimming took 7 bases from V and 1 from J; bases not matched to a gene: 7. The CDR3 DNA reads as TGCAGTGTAAATGACAGGGCCAGCAATCAGCCCCAGCATTTT. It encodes CSVNDRASNQPQHF.

In DNA form, the CDR3 reads TGCAGCGCCAAGAGCGGCAATCAGCCCCAGCATTTT. Translated: CSAKSGNQPQHF. The chain uses TRBV29-1 and TRBJ1-5; no firm D call. This CDR3 contains 12 residues. V lost 7 bases and J lost 2, with 9 bases in between. Germline V CDR1 and CDR2: SQVTM, ANQGSEA.

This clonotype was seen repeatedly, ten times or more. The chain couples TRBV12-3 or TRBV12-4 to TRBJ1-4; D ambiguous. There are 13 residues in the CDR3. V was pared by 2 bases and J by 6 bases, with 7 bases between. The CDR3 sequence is CASSLTWYEKLFF. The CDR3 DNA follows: TGTGCCAGCAGTTTAACCTGGTATGAAAAACTGTTTTTT.

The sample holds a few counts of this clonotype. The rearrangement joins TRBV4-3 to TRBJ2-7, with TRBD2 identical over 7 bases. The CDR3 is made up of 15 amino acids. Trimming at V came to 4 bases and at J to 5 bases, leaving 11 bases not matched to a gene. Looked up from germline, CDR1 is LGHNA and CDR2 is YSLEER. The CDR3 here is CASSLQRESYHEQYF. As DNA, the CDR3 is TGCGCCAGCAGCCTCCAGCGGGAATCCTACCACGAGCAGTACTTC.

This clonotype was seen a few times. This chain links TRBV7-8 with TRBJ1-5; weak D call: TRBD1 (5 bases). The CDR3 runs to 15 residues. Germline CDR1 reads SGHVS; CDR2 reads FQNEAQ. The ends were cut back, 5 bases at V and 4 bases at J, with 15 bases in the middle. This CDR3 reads CASSRVGVGNQPQHF. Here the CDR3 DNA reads TGTGCCAGCAGCCGGGTGGGGGTCGGAAATCAGCCCCAGCATTTT.

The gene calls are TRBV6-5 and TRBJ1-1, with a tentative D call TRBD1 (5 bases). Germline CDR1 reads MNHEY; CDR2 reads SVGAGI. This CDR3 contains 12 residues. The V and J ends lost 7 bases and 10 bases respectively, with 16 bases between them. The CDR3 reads CASILRQGIAFF. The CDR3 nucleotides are TGTGCCAGCATCCTCCGGCAGGGCATAGCTTTCTTT.

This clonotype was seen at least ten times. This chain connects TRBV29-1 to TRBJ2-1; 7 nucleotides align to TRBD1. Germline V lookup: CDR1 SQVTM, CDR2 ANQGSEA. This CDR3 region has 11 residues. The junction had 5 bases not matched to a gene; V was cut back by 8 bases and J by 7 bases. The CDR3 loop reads CSSATGNEQFF. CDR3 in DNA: TGCAGCTCGGCGACAGGGAATGAGCAGTTCTTC.

The CDR3 loop is CASTGRGLETQYF. CDR3 nucleotide sequence: TGTGCCAGCACTGGTCGCGGGTTGGAGACCCAGTACTTC. V usage is TRBV2 and J usage is TRBJ2-5; TRBD2 might be the D (5 bases). This CDR3 has 13 amino acids. V was pared by 7 bases and J by 5 bases, with 14 bases between. Per the germline V gene, CDR1 is SNHLY and CDR2 is FYNNEI.

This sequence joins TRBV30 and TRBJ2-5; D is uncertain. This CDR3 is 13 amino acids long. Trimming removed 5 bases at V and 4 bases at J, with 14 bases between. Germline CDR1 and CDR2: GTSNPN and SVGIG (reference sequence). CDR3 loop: CAWAGAWIETQYF. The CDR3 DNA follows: TGTGCCTGGGCAGGAGCGTGGATAGAGACCCAGTACTTC.

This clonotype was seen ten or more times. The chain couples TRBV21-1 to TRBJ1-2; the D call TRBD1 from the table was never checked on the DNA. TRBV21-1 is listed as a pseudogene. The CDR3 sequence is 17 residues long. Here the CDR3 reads CASSNEGTGGKNYGYTF. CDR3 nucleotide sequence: TGTGCCAGCAGCAATGAGGGGACAGGAGGAAAGAACTATGGCTACACCTTC.

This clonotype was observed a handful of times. This chain's CDR3 is CASSDWPDNEQFF. As DNA, the CDR3 is TGTGCCAGCAGTGATTGGCCTGACAATGAGCAGTTCTTC. The chain links TRBV25-1 to TRBJ2-1; D remains ambiguous. Trimming cost V 3 bases and J 5 bases, with 8 bases left between them. This CDR3 spans 13 amino acids. Germline lookup yields CDR1 MGHDK and CDR2 SYGVNS.

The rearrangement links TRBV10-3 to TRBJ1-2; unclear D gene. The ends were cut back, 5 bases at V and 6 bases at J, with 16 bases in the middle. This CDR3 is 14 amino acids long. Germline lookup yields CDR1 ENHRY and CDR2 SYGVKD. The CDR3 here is CAISLPPSSNGYTF. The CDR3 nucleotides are TGTGCCATCAGTCTCCCCCCGTCCAGTAATGGCTACACCTTC.

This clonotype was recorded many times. In DNA form, the CDR3 reads TGTGCCAGCAGAAGCGGGCGCTCCTATAATTCACCCCTCCACTTT. Its protein product is CASRSGRSYNSPLHF. The chain uses TRBV12-3 or TRBV12-4 and TRBJ1-6; D is uncertain. The CDR3 consists of 15 residues. V was trimmed by 6 bases and J by 0 bases, leaving 9 bases between them.